The rows below give T cell receptor beta chains drawn from one sample of a study of CD8 T cells in ankylosing spondylitis. MiXCR, applied by TCRdb to the 5' RACE reads, yields one record per CDR3 protein. Counted here are about 540,000 distinct CDR3 sequences, roughly 13% occurring once; the ten biggest clones make up under 7.5%. Specimen: blood, either unsorted or a sorted T cell fraction (not recorded which). These receptors all come from a male donor with ankylosing spondylitis. CDR3s include the opening cysteine and the closing phenylalanine or tryptophan. D genes are given only for firm matches. A clone size is listed for some rows: how often the clone was seen (once, few, many), or a class if it is expanded.

TRBV3-1	NA	TRBJ2-1	many	TGTGCCAGCAGCCAAGACTCTCTAGAGGGCAATGAGCAGTTCTTC	CASSQDSLEGNEQFF
TRBV27	NA	TRBJ2-1	few	TGTGCCAGTAAAACCGTCAGTTTTATATCCTACAATGAGCAGTTCTTC	CASKTVSFISYNEQFF
TRBV7-2	NA	TRBJ1-2	NA	TGTGCCAGCACCCCCCGGGCAGGGATGGATGGCTACACCTTC	CASTPRAGMDGYTF
TRBV14	NA	TRBJ2-3	few	TGTGCCAGCAGCCAACTTATGGGGATTGGCACAGATACGCAGTATTTT	CASSQLMGIGTDTQYF
TRBV4-2	NA	TRBJ2-3	many	TGTGCCAGCAGCCACATACTCCCGGGACAACCTCGAGGAGATACGCAGTATTTT	CASSHILPGQPRGDTQYF
TRBV25-1	TRBD2	TRBJ2-1	NA	TGTGCCAGCAGTGAGACTAGCGGGACTGCTTACTACAATGAGCAGTTCTTC	CASSETSGTAYYNEQFF
TRBV7-6	TRBD2	TRBJ2-4	few	TGTGCCAGCAGCCCCGGGGGGGTTTGGGGCAAAAACATTCAGTACTTC	CASSPGGVWGKNIQYF
TRBV29-1	NA	TRBJ2-1	many	TGCAGCGTTGACGGGAGTAGGGACAATGAGCAGTTCTTC	CSVDGSRDNEQFF
TRBV11-2	TRBD1	TRBJ1-6	NA	TGTGCCAGCAGCCCCCGGTTGGTATCGGGACAGAATAATTCACCCCTCCACTTT	CASSPRLVSGQNNSPLHF
TRBV19	TRBD1	TRBJ2-3	few	TGTGCCAGTAGTGAGATGACAGGGGGCATCGCAGATACGCAGTATTTT	CASSEMTGGIADTQYF
TRBV29-1	NA	TRBJ2-3	NA	TGCAGCGTTGAACGGGGTAGGGGTACAGATACGCAGTATTTT	CSVERGRGTDTQYF
TRBV3-1	TRBD2	TRBJ2-1	NA	TGTGCCAGCAGTTGGGGGCGCACTAGCGGAACGGAAGATGAGCAGTTCTTC	CASSWGRTSGTEDEQFF
TRBV5-6	TRBD2	TRBJ2-5	NA	TGTGCCAGCAGCTTGGACCTAGCGGGACGGGAGACCCAGTACTTC	CASSLDLAGRETQYF
TRBV11-1	NA	TRBJ1-1	few	TGTGCCAGCAGCTTAGCGCCCTGGGGCAAATATGACAGGACCCGGAGTCAAGCGTTCTTT	CASSLAPWGKYDRTRSQAFF
TRBV7-2	TRBD2	TRBJ2-1	NA	TGTGCCAGCAGCTTAGCAGGGTTCGGAGCGGGAGGGAATGAGCAGTTCTTC	CASSLAGFGAGGNEQFF
TRBV24-1	NA	TRBJ2-5	many	TGTGCCACCAGTGATTTCGTCAACCGTGAGACCCAGTACTTC	CATSDFVNRETQYF